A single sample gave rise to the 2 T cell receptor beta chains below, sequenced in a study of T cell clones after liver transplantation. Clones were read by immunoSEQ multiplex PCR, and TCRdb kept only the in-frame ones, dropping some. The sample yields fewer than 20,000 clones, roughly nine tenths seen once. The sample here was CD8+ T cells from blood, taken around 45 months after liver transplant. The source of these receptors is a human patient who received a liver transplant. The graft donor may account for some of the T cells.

This CDR3 reads CASSLWYSFTDTQYF. The CDR3 nucleotides read TGTGCCAGCAGCTTATGGTACTCCTTCACAGATACGCAGTATTTT. The chain combines TRBV7-2 with TRBJ2-3; D is undetermined. Germline values: CDR1 SGHTA, CDR2 FQGNSA. V was cut by 2 bases and J by 2 bases, with 11 bases left in between. The CDR3 contains 15 residues.

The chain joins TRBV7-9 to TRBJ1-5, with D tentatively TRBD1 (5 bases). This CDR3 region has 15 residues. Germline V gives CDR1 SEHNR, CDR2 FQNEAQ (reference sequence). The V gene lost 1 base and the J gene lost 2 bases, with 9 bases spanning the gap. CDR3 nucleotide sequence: TGTGCCAGCAGCTTAGTTGGCAGGGGCAATCAGCCCCAGCATTTT. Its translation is CASSLVGRGNQPQHF.